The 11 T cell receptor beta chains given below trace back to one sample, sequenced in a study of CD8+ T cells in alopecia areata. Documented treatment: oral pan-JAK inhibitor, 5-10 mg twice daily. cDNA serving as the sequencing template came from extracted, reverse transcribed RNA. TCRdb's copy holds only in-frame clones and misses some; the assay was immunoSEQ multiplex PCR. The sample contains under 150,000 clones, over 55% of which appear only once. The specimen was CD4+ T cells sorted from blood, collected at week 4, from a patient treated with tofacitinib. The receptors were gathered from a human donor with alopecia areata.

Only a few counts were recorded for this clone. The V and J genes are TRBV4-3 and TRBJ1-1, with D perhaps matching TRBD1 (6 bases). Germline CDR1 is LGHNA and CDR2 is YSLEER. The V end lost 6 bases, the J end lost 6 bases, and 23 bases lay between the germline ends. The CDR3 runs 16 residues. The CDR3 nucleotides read TGCGCCAGCAGTCAGAGCGGGGGGGCGCGAAGTGCTGAAGCTTTCTTT. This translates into CASSQSGGARSAEAFF.

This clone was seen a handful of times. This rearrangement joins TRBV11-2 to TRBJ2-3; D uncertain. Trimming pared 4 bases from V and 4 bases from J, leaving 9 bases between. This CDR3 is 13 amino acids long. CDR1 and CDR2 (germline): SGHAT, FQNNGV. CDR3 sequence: CASSSNVADTQYF. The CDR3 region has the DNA TGTGCCAGCAGCTCCAATGTCGCAGATACGCAGTATTTT.

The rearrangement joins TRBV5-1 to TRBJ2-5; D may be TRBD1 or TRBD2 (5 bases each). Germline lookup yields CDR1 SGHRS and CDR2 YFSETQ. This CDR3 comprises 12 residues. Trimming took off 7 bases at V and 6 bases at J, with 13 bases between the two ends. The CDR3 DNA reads TGCGCCAGCTTAGGGGAGTCAAAGACCCAGTACTTC. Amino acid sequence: CASLGESKTQYF.

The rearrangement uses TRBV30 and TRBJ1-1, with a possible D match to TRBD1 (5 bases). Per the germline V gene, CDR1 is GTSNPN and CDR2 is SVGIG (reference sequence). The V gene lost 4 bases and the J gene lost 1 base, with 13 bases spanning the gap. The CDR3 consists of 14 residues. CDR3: CAWNPGRQNTEAFF. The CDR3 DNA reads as TGTGCCTGGAATCCGGGACGCCAGAACACTGAAGCTTTCTTT.

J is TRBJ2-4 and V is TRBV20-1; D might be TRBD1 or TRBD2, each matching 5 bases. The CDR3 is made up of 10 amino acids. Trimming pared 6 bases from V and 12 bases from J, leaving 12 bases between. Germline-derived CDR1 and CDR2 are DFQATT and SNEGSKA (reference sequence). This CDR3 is CSAGDRPQYF. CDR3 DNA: TGCAGTGCGGGGGACCGCCCTCAGTACTTC.

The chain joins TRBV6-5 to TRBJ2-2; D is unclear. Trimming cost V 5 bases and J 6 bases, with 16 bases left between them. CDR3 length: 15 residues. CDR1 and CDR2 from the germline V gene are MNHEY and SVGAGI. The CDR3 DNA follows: TGTGCCAGCAGTGACTTCAACCTCGAATCCGGGGAGCTGTTTTTT. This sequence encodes CASSDFNLESGELFF.

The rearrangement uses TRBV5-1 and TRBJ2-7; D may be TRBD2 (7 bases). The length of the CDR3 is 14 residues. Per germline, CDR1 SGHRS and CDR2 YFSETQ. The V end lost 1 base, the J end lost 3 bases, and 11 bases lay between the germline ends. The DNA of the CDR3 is TGCGCCAGCAGCTTGTCAGGGGAGGGCTACGAGCAGTACTTC. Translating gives CASSLSGEGYEQYF. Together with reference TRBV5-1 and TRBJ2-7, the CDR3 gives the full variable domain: KAGVTQTPRYLIKTRGQQVTLSCSPISGHRSVSWYQQTPGQGLQFLFEYFSETQRNKGNFPGRFSGRQFSNSRSEMNVSTLELGDSALYLCASSLSGEGYEQYFGPGTRLTVT.

DNA for the CDR3: TGTGCCAGCAGCTTGTTGGCAGGGGGCGATGGCTACACCTTC. Protein: CASSLLAGGDGYTF. The J gene is TRBJ1-2, the V gene TRBV5-6; 8 bases are a match to TRBD1. Per germline, CDR1 SGHDT and CDR2 YYEEEE. V was pared by 1 base and J by 6 bases, with 5 bases of the junction left unmatched. CDR3 size: 14 residues.

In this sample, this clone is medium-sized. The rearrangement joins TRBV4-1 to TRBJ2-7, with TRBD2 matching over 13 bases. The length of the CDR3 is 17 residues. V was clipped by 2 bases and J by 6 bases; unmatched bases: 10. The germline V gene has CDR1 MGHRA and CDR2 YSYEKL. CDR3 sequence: CASSQNPRGLAGPEQYF. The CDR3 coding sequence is TGCGCCAGCAGCCAAAACCCGAGGGGACTAGCGGGACCCGAGCAGTACTTC.

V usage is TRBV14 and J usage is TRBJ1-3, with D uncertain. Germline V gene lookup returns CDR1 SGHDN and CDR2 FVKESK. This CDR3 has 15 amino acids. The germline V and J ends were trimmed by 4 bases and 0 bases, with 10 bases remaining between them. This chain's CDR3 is CASSRGAVSGNTIYF. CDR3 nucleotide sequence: TGTGCCAGCAGCCGCGGTGCCGTCTCTGGAAACACCATATATTTT. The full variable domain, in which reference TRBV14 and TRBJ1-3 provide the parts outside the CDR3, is EAGVTQFPSHSVIEKGQTVTLRCDPISGHDNLYWYRRVMGKEIKFLLHFVKESKQDESGMPNNRFLAERTGGTYSTLKVQPAELEDSGVYFCASSRGAVSGNTIYFGEGSWLTVV.

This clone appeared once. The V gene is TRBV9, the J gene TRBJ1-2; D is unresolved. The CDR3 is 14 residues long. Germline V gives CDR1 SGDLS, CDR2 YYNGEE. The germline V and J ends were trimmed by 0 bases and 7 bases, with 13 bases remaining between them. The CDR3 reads CASSVASGSGGYTF. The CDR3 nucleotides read TGTGCCAGCAGCGTAGCTTCGGGGTCCGGTGGCTACACCTTC.